Sequencing of this TCR beta chain was carried out in a study of spatial heterogeneity in lung cancer. Across the study: Detected beta-chain sequences consistently exceeded alpha-chain sequences. Findings of the study overall: Expanded tumor TCRs that were ubiquitous appeared in blood more at resection than follow-up.

This clonotype has a count of ten or more. Antigen unknown. A unique molecular identifier was carried by every single TCR cDNA molecule. TCRdb independently ran MiXCR on the 5' RACE reads; one entry per CDR3 protein. Of about 82,000 distinct CDR3 sequences listed, around 12% were seen once; the top ten hold 4.6%. The time point was: sample taken at primary tumor resection. The input material, whole RNA from tumor, nontumor lung or frozen PBMC, was sequenced unsorted. Samples were donated by 72 untreated early-stage non-small cell lung cancer patients. V lost 1 base, J lost 4 bases, and 11 bases lay in between. Germline V gene lookup returns CDR1 DFQATT and CDR2 SNEGSKA (reference sequence). This CDR3 contains 14 residues.

This receptor was taken from a male donor with early-stage non-small cell lung cancer. V is TRBV20-1 and J is TRBJ2-1; D not certain. The sequences come from PBMCs, collected at surgery. DNA of the CDR3: TGCAGTGCTAGAGGTCAAACGGGTTACAATGAGCAGTTCTTC. It yields the protein CSARGQTGYNEQFF.